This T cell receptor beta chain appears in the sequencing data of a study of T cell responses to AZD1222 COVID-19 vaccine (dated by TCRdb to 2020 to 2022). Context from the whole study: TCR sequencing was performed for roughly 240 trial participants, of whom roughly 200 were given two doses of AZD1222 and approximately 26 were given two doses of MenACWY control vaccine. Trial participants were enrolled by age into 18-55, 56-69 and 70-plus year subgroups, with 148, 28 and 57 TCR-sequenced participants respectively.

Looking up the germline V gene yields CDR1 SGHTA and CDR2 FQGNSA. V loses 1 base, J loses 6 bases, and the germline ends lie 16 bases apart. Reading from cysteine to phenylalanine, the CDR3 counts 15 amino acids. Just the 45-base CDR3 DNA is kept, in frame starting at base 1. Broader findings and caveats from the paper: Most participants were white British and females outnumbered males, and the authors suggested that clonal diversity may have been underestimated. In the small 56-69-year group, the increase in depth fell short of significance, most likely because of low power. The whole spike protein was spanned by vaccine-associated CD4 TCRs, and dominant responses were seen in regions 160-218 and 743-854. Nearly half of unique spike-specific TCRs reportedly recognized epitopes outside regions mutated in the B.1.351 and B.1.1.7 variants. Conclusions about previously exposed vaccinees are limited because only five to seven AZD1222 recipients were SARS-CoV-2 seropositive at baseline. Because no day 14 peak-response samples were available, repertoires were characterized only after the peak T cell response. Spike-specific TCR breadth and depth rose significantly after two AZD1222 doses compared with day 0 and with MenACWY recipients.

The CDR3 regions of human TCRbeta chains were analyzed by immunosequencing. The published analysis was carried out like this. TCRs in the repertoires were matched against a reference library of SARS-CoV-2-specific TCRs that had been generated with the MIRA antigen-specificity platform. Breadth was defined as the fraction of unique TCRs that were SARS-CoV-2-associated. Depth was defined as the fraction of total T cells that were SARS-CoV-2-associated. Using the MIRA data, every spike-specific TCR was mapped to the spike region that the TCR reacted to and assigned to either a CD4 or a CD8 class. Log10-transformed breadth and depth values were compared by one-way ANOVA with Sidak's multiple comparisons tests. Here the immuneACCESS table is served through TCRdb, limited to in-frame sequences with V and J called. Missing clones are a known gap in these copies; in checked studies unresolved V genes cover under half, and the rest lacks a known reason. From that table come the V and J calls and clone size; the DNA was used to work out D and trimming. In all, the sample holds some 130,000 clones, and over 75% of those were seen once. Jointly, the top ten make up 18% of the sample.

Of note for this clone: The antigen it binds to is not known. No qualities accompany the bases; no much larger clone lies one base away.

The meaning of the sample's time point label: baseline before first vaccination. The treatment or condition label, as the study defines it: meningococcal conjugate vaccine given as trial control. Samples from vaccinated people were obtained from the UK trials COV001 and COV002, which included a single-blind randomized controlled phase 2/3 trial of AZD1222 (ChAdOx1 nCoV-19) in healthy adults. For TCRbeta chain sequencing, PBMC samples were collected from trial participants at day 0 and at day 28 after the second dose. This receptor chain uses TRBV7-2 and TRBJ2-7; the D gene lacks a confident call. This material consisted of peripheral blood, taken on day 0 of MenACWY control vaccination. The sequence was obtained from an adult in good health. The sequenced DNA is TGTGCCAGCAGCTTAGGACATATTCTCCCGGGCGAGCAGTACTTC. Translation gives CASSLGHILPGEQYF.